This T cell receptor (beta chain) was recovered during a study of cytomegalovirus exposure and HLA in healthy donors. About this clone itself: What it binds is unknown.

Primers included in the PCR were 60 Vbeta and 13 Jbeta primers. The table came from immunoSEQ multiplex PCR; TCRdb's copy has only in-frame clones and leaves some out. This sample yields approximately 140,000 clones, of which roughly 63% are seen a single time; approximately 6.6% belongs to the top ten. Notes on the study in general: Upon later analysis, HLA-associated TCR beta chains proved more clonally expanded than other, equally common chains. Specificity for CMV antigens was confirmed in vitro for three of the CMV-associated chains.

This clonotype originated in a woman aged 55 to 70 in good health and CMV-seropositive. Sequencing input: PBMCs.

Here the CDR3 DNA reads TGCGCCAGCAGCCAAGACCAGGGGCTGGACGGGGAGCTGTTTTTT. Amino acid sequence: CASSQDQGLDGELFF. This chain joins TRBV4-3 and TRBJ2-2; D is possibly TRBD1 (6 bases). Germline CDR1 LGHNA, CDR2 YSLEER. The CDR3 contains 15 residues. V lost 0 bases to trimming and J lost 7 bases, with 12 bases between them.